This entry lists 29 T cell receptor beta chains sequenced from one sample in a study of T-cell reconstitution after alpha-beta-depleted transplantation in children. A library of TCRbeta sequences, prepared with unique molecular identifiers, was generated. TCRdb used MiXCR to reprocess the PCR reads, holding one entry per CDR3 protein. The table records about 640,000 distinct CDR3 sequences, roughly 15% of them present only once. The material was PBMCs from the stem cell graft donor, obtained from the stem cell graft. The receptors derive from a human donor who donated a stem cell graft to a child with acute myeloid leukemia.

This chain's CDR3 is CASSRGQGIYEQYF. In DNA form, the CDR3 reads TGTGCCAGCAGCCGCGGACAGGGTATCTACGAGCAGTACTTC. This chain connects TRBV13 to TRBJ2-7; 8 bases are shared with TRBD1. The CDR3 loop spans 14 amino acids. Germline loops: CDR1 PRHDT, CDR2 FYEKMQ (reference sequence). The V gene end was trimmed by 5 bases and the J gene end by 3 bases; junction bases not matched to a gene: 6.

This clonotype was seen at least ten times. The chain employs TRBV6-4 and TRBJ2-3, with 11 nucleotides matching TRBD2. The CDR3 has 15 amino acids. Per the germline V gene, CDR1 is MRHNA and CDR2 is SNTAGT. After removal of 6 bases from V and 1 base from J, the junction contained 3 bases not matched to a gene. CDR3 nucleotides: TGTGCCAGCAGCTCGACTAGCGGGGGCACAGATACGCAGTATTTT. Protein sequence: CASSSTSGGTDTQYF.

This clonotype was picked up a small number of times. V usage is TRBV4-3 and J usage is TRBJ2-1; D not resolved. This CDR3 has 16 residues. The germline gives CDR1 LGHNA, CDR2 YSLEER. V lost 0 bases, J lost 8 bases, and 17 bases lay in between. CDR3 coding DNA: TGCGCCAGCAGCCAAGATTGGGCCGGGCCGGTCGATGAGCAGTTCTTC. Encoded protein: CASSQDWAGPVDEQFF.

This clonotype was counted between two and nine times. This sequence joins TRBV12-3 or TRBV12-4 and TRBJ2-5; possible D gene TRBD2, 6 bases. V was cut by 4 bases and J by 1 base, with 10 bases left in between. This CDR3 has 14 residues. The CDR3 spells CASSSGGIQETQYF. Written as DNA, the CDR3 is TGTGCCAGCAGTTCTGGGGGGATCCAAGAGACCCAGTACTTC.

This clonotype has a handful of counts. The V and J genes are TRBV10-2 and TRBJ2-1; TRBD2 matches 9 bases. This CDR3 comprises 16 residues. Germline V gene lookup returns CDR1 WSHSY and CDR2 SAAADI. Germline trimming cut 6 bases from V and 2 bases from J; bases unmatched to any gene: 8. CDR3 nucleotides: TGCGCCAGCAGGATATCGCGGGGGGGCCCCTACAATGAGCAGTTCTTC. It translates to CASRISRGGPYNEQFF.

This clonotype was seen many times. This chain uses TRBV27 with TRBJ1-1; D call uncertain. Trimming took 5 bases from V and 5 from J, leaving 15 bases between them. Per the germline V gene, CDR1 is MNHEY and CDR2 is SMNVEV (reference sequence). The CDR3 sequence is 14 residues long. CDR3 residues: CASSQMGSRTEAFF. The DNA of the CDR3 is TGTGCCAGCAGTCAAATGGGGTCGCGGACTGAAGCTTTCTTT.

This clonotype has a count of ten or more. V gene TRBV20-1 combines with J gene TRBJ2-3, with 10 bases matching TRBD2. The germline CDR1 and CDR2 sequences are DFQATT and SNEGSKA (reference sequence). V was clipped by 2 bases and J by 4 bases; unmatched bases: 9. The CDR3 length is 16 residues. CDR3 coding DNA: TGCAGTGCTAGACCCCCTAGCGGGGGTGGCGCAGATACGCAGTATTTT. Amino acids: CSARPPSGGGADTQYF.

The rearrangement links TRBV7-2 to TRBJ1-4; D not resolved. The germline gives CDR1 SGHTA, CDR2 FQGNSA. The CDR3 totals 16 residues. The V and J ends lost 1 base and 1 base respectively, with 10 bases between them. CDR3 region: CASSLVRVVTNEKLFF. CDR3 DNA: TGTGCCAGCAGCTTAGTCCGCGTGGTAACTAATGAAAAACTGTTTTTT.

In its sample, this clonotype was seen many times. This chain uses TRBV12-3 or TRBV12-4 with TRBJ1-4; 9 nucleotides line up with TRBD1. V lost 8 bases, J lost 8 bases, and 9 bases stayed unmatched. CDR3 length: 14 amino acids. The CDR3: CASRGTGRGEKLFF. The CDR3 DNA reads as TGTGCCAGCCGGGGGACAGGGCGGGGAGAAAAACTGTTTTTT.

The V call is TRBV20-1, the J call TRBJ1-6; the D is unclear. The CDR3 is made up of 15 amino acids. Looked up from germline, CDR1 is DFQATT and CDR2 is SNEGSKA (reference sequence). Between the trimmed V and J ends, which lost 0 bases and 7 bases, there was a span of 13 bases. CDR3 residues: CSARDKGSTNSPLHF. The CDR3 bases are TGCAGTGCTAGAGATAAAGGATCCACGAATTCACCCCTCCACTTT.

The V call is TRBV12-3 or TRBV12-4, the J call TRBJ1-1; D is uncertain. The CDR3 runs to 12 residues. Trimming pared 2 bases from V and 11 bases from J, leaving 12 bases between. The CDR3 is CASSLFGNRAFF. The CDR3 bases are TGTGCCAGCAGTTTATTCGGGAATAGGGCTTTCTTT.

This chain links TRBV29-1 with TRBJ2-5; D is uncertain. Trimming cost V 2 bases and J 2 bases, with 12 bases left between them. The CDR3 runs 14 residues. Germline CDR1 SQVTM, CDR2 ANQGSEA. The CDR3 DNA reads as TGCAGCGTTGAATCGCGAATAAAACAAGAGACCCAGTACTTC. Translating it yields CSVESRIKQETQYF.

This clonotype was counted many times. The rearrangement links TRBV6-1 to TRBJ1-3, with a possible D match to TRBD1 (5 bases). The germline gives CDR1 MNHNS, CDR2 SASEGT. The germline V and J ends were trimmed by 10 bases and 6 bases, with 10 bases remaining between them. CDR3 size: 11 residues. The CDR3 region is CANRDENTIYF. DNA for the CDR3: TGTGCCAACCGGGACGAAAACACCATATATTTT.

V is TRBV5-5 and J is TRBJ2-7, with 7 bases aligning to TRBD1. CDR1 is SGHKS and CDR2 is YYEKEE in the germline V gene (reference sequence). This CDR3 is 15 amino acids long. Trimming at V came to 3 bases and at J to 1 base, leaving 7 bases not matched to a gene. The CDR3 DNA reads TGTGCCAGCAGCTCGGACAGGTTGATGTCCTACGAGCAGTACTTC. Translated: CASSSDRLMSYEQYF.

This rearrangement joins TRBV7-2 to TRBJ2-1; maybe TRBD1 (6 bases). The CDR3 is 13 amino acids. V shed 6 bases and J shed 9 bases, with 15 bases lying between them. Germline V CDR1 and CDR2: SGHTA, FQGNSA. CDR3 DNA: TGTGCCAGCAGACGCACAGGGTTCCCTGAGCAGTTCTTC. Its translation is CASRRTGFPEQFF.

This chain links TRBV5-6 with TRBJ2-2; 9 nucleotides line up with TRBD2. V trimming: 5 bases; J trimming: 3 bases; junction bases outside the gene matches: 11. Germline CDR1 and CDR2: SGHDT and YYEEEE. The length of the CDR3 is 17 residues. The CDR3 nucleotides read TGTGCCAGCAGAGGTCTAGCGGGACTTGGGGACACCGGGGAGCTGTTTTTT. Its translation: CASRGLAGLGDTGELFF.

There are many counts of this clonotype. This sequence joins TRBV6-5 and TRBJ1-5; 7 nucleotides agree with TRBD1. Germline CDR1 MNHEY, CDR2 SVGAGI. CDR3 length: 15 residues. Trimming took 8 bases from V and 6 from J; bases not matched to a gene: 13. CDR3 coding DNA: TGTGCCAGCGAGTTAAGATTGACAGGGAGTCAGCCCCAGCATTTT. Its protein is CASELRLTGSQPQHF.

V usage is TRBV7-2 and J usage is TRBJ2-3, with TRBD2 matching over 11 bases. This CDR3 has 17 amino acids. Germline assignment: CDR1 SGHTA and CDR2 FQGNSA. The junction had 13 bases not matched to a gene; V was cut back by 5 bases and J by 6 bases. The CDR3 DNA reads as TGTGCCAGCAGCCAAAAGCTAGCGGGGGGTGCCCCGGATACGCAGTATTTT. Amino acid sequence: CASSQKLAGGAPDTQYF.

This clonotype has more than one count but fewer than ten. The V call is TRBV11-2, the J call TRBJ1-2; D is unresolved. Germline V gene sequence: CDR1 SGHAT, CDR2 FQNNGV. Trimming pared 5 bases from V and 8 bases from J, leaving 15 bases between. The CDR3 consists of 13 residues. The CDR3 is CASSPDHGLGYTF. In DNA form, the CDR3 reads TGTGCCAGCAGCCCGGATCATGGTTTAGGCTACACCTTC.

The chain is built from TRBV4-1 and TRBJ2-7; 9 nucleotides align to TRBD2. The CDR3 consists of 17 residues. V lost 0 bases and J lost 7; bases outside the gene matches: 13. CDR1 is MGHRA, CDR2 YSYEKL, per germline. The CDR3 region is CASSQEGVAGAWGEQYV. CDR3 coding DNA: TGCGCCAGCAGCCAAGAAGGGGTAGCGGGGGCCTGGGGGGAGCAGTACGTC.

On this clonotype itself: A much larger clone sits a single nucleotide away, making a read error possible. The CDR3 DNA reads as TGTGCCGGCAGTTCCTCCGGGGCGGGCTACACCTTC. Encoded protein: CAGSSSGAGYTF. V is TRBV12-3 or TRBV12-4 and J is TRBJ1-2, with D perhaps TRBD1 (5 bases). CDR3 length: 12 amino acids.

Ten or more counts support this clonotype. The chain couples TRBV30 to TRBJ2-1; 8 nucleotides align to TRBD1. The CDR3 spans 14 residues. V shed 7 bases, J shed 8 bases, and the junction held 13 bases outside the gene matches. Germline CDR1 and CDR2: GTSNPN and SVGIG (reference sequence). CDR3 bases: TGTGCCTCATCTCTCGGACAGGGTTTCGATGAGCAGTTCTTC. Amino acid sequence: CASSLGQGFDEQFF.

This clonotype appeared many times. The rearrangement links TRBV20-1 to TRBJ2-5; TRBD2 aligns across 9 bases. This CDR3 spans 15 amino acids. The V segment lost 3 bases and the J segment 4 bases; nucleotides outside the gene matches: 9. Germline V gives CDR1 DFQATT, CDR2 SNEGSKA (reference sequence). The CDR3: CSARRASGGSETQYF. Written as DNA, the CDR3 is TGCAGTGCTAGGCGGGCCAGCGGGGGGTCAGAGACCCAGTACTTC.

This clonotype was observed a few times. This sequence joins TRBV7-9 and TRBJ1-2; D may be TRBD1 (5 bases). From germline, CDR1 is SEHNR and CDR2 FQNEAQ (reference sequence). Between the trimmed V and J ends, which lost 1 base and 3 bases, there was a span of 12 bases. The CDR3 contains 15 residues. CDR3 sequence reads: CASSLEPDSYYGYTF. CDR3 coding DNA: TGTGCCAGCAGCTTAGAGCCAGACAGTTACTATGGCTACACCTTC.

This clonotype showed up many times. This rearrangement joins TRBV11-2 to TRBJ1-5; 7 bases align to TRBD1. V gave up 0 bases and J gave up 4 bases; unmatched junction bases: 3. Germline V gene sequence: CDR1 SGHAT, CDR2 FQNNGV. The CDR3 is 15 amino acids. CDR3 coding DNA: TGTGCCAGCAGCTTAGATCCGACAGGGAATCAGCCCCAGCATTTT. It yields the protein CASSLDPTGNQPQHF. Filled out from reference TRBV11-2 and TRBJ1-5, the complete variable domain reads EAGVAQSPRYKIIEKRQSVAFWCNPISGHATLYWYQQILGQGPKLLIQFQNNGVVDDSQLPKDRFSAERLKGVDSTLKIQPAKLEDSAVYLCASSLDPTGNQPQHFGDGTRLSIL.

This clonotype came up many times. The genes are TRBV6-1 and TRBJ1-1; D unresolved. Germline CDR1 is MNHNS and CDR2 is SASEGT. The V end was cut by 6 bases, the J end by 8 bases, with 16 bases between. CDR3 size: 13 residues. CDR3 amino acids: CASRTGSPAEAFF. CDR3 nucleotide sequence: TGTGCCAGCAGAACCGGGAGCCCAGCGGAAGCTTTCTTT.

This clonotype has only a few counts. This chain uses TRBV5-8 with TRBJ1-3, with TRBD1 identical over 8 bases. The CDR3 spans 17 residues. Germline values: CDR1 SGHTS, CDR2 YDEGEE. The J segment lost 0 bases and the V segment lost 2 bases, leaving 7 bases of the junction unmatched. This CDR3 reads CASSFGQGGSSGNTIYF. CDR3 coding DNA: TGTGCCAGCAGCTTTGGACAGGGCGGGAGCTCTGGAAACACCATATATTTT.

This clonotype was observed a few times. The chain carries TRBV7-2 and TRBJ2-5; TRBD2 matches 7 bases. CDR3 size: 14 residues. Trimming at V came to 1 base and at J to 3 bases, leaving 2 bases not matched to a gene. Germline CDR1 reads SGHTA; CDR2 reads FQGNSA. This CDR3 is CASSLVGLKETQYF. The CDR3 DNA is TGTGCCAGCAGCTTAGTGGGACTAAAAGAGACCCAGTACTTC.

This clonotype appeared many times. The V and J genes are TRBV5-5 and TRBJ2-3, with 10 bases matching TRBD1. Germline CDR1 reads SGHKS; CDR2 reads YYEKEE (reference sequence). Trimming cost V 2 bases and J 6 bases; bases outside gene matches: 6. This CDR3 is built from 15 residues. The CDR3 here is CASSFDRGLKDTQYF. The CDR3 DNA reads TGTGCCAGCAGCTTTGACAGGGGGCTAAAGGATACGCAGTATTTT.